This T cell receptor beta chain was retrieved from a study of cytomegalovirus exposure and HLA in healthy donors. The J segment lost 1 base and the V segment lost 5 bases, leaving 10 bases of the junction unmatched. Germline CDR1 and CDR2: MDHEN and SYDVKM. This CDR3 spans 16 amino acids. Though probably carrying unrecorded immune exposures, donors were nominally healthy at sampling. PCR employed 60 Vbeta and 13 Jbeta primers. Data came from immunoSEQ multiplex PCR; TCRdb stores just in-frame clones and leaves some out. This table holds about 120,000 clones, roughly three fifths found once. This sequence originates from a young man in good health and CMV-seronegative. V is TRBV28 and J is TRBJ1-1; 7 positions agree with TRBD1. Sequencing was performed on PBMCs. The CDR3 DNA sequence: TGTGCCAGCAGTCTCAGACAGGGTTGGAGGAACACTGAAGCTTTCTTT. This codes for CASSLRQGWRNTEAFF.